The clone carrying this T cell receptor (beta chain) was counted at least ten times. Its antigen is as yet unknown. The germline CDR1 and CDR2 sequences are LNHNV and YYDKDF (reference sequence). The ends lost 0 bases at V and 2 bases at J; junction bases unmatched: 3. The CDR3 totals 15 residues. As originally analysed: A distant-metastasis classifier for papillary thyroid cancer was built using CDR3 differences across clinicopathological groups. TCRdb reanalyzed the PCR reads with MiXCR. The V and J calls here are based on TCRdb, not the publication. The table has tens of thousands of clones, about an eighth seen once. The data were taken from a study of metastatic and nonmetastatic thyroid tumors. For the study at large: Across peripheral blood and tumor or nodule tissue samples taken from malignant and benign thyroid patients, the repertoires were compared with one another.

Among the patients, none had received any treatment before thyroid surgery. Notes on the study in general: Malignant thyroid tumors reportedly had TCR beta diversity that was significantly higher than in benign nodules, in blood and tumor.

Specimen: blood. The rearrangement uses TRBV15 and TRBJ2-5; TRBD1 matches at 7 bases. The source is a female donor with papillary thyroid cancer or a benign thyroid nodule (not recorded which). Some clones in this sample may be carry-over from other donors' samples. The DNA of the CDR3 is TGTGCCACCAGCAGAGAAAGGGGGCGGCAAGAGACCCAGTACTTC. Translating gives CATSRERGRQETQYF. The complete variable domain, with remaining parts taken from reference TRBV15 and TRBJ2-5, reads DAMVIQNPRYQVTQFGKPVTLSCSQTLNHNVMYWYQQKSSQAPKLLFHYYDKDFNNEADTPDNFQSRRPNTSFCFLDIRSPGLGDTAMYLCATSRERGRQETQYFGPGTRLLVL.